The source of this TCR beta chain is a study of shared clonotypes between healthy human individuals (dated by TCRdb to 2019 to 2021). General notes on the study: The cohort comprised a couple of women and a few men aged 18 to 49 years. For each donor, three plates each were used for CD4 naive and CD4 memory, two plates were used for CD8 naive, and one plate was used for CD8 memory. To estimate repertoire size and how much clonotype sharing occurs between individuals, the study deeply sequenced the blood TCR repertoires of roughly 5 healthy adults. To increase sequencing depth and limit assay-specific biases, different laboratories used diverse techniques to prepare libraries and sequence TCR repertoires. Each donor's leukapheresis produced roughly between roughly 0.94 and 9.5 billion PBMCs. Points the paper makes about the study in general: Sampling was restricted to blood, and TCR repertoires in tissues likely differ from the TCR repertoires found in blood. Compared with non-shared clonotypes, the clonotypes found in all four sorted-subset donors had higher generation probabilities. The small number of donors limited the genetic and exposure-history diversity represented. Estimated clonotype richness was generally larger for naive than for memory subsets. Across a handful of donors, about 4.5% of naive CD4, 3.5% of naive CD8, about 2.3% of memory CD4, and roughly 0.41% of memory CD8 clonotypes were shared. Based on pairwise subsampling, the degree of clonotype sharing among donors was expected to be affected by sequencing depth. Rarefaction of sorted-subset datasets indicated incomplete sequencing despite the large sequencing depth.

TCR CDR3 regions were amplified from genomic DNA by multiplex PCR using the deep immunoSEQ assay. Extracted genomic DNA from each cell subset was spread evenly across all wells of several immunoSEQ 96-well plates, with each plate serving as a replicate. For sorted subsets, each replicate PCR was loaded with 150 to 250 ng genomic DNA, equivalent to some 31,000 T cell genomes. The purified libraries were quantified using a Qubit 3.0 fluorometer, sized with a Bioanalyzer 2100, and then quantified again using the KAPA Library Quantification kit. Every immunoSEQ 96-well plate was sequenced on a separate single-read 150-cycle Illumina NextSeq 550 flow cell. In the source study's methods: Because the immunoSEQ output held only junctional sequences and lacked quality scores, the filtering could not match the filtering applied to full-length reads. Sequences were annotated with PyIR, a Python wrapper for IgBLAST v1.9, using IMGT germline references to assign V/J genes and CDR3. Reads were filtered out if the reads had weak V/J assignments (E-value above 1e-6), no CDR3, stop codons, out-of-frame junctions, or ambiguous translated residues. A V3J clonotype was defined by an identical inferred V gene, J gene, and CDR3 amino acid sequence. The percentage overlap between two repertoires was calculated by dividing the number of shared unique clonotypes by the size of the smaller repertoire. Repertoire richness was assessed with RTK rarefaction, the Chao1 estimator, and Recon v2.1 estimates of unobserved clonotypes. For all TCRbeta clonotypes obtained by the gDNA method from a handful of donors, generation probabilities were computed with OLGA. TCRdb re-hosts the immuneACCESS table, in-frame sequences only. Its copies lack some clones; in the studies checked, an unresolved V gene accounts for under half of them, and the cause for the rest is not known. The D gene and trimming were derived from the DNA, and the V and J assignments and clone size from that table. Counted in this sample were approximately 640,000 clones; roughly 88% of them appeared once. In total, the top ten clones hold around a third of the sample.

The donors were healthy, HIV-negative adults with no recently reported acute infections or vaccinations. All donors were Caucasian adults living in Nashville, Tennessee, USA. CD8 memory samples combined magnetically selected CD45RO+ cells with CCR7-negative CD45RA+ effector memory (TemRA) cells. Blood was obtained by leukapheresis, after which PBMCs were separated by Ficoll-Histopaque density gradient centrifugation and cryopreserved in liquid nitrogen vapor phase. Analytical flow cytometry was used to check the purity and quantity of every magnetically sorted T cell population. Genomic DNA was isolated from every sorted fraction and measured by UV absorbance on a Nanodrop 2000c. A remark on this clone: Its antigen target is currently unknown. Within one base of it there is no much larger clone, and no base qualities were kept.

The CDR3 holds 16 amino acids from the cysteine to the phenylalanine. Of all the DNA, just the CDR3 is kept, 48 bases in frame from base 1. CDR1 and CDR2, per the germline V gene (reference sequence), are MNHNY and SVGAGI. V is clipped by 2 bases and J by 0 bases, and the sequence between their germline boundaries is 13 bases long. This receptor chain uses TRBV6-6 and TRBJ2-5; a confident D gene designation cannot be given. The source material was memory CD8+ T cells from PBMCs. Taken with the paper, the label for cell subset or site translates to: CD45RO+ cells pooled with CCR7-negative TemRA cells. This TCR was sampled from a man aged 18-30 years in good health. Some clones in this sample may be carry-over from other donors' samples. The CDR3 is CASSYGQFIYQETQYF. Read as DNA, the sequence is TGTGCCAGCAGTTACGGGCAGTTCATCTACCAAGAGACCCAGTACTTC.